Following are 26 T cell receptor beta chains from one sample sequenced in a study of chronic HIV infection and antiretroviral therapy. TCRdb reprocessed the 5' RACE reads via MiXCR and lists one record per CDR3 protein. The data contain about 48,000 distinct CDR3 sequences, approximately 19% of them seen just once; the ten biggest clones take up around 2.8%. Sample: peripheral blood. All receptors derive from an adult who had HIV and had not received antiretroviral therapy, or was an uninfected healthy control (not recorded which).

The V call is TRBV28, the J call TRBJ2-7; a possible D gene is TRBD2 (5 bases). From germline, CDR1 is MDHEN and CDR2 SYDVKM. The CDR3 is 12 amino acids. Between the trimmed V and J ends, which lost 5 bases and 4 bases, there was a span of 9 bases. CDR3 region: CASSTGIYEQYF. CDR3 sequence (DNA): TGTGCCAGCAGTACGGGAATTTACGAGCAGTACTTC.

This clonotype was seen more than once but under ten times. The V and J genes are TRBV28 and TRBJ1-5; D gene unclear. The CDR3 contains 15 residues. CDR1 and CDR2 (germline): MDHEN, SYDVKM. Trimming stripped 7 bases from V and 7 bases from J, with 20 bases between. CDR3 sequence: CASTEGRRVDQPQHF. The CDR3 nucleotides are TGTGCCAGCACTGAGGGCCGACGAGTGGACCAGCCCCAGCATTTT.

V and J are TRBV29-1 and TRBJ1-1; D is perhaps TRBD1 (6 bases). The CDR3 sequence is 13 residues long. Germline lookup yields CDR1 SQVTM and CDR2 ANQGSEA. With 7 bases removed from V and 0 bases from J, the gap between germline ends came to 12 bases. The CDR3: CSGNRDMNTEAFF. For the CDR3, the DNA is TGCAGCGGGAACAGGGATATGAACACTGAAGCTTTCTTT. Full variable domain (outside the CDR3, taken from reference TRBV29-1 and TRBJ1-1): SAVISQKPSRDICQRGTSLTIQCQVDSQVTMMFWYRQQPGQSLTLIATANQGSEATYESGFVIDKFPISRPNLTFSTLTVSNMSPEDSSIYLCSGNRDMNTEAFFGQGTRLTVV.

The genes are TRBV29-1 and TRBJ2-5, with 12 bases aligning to TRBD2. The CDR3 has 15 amino acids. V dropped 7 bases and J dropped 5; count of bases not matched to a gene: 11. Looked up from germline, CDR1 is SQVTM and CDR2 is ANQGSEA. Here the CDR3 reads CSAPRTSGTGETQYF. Written as DNA, the CDR3 is TGCAGCGCTCCTCGGACTAGCGGGACGGGTGAGACCCAGTACTTC. Complete variable domain (other parts from reference TRBV29-1 and TRBJ2-5): SAVISQKPSRDICQRGTSLTIQCQVDSQVTMMFWYRQQPGQSLTLIATANQGSEATYESGFVIDKFPISRPNLTFSTLTVSNMSPEDSSIYLCSAPRTSGTGETQYFGPGTRLLVL.

The chain has TRBV4-1 and TRBJ2-6; D uncertain. The V gene's germline CDR1 is MGHRA and CDR2 YSYEKL. Trimming stripped 0 bases from V and 4 bases from J, with 13 bases between. The CDR3 runs 17 residues. The CDR3: CASSQEQKFSGANVLTF. CDR3 nucleotide sequence: TGCGCCAGCAGCCAAGAGCAGAAGTTTTCCGGGGCCAACGTCCTGACTTTC.

In this sample, this clonotype is medium-sized. This chain joins TRBV3-1 and TRBJ2-7, with 14 bases aligning to TRBD2. There are 14 residues in the CDR3. The ends lost 3 bases at V and 6 bases at J; junction bases unmatched: 1. Germline V gene sequence: CDR1 LGHDT, CDR2 YNNKEL (reference sequence). CDR3 protein: CASSQGLAGVEQYF. The CDR3, as DNA: TGTGCCAGCAGCCAGGGACTAGCGGGAGTCGAGCAGTACTTC.

V gene TRBV29-1 combines with J gene TRBJ2-1; no definite D call. V lost 6 bases and J lost 7, with 16 bases in between. Looked up from germline, CDR1 is SQVTM and CDR2 is ANQGSEA. The CDR3 is 13 amino acids. CDR3 amino acids: CSVRFDLENEQFF. CDR3 sequence (DNA): TGCAGCGTACGTTTTGACCTGGAGAATGAGCAGTTCTTC.

This clonotype was detected only a few times. This sequence joins TRBV29-1 and TRBJ1-2; a weak D match, TRBD1 (5 bases). The length of the CDR3 is 11 residues. V was clipped by 3 bases and J by 8 bases, with 10 bases between them. CDR1 SQVTM and CDR2 ANQGSEA come from the germline V gene. The CDR3 loop is CSVDRAEGYTF. Written as DNA, the CDR3 is TGCAGCGTTGACAGGGCAGAAGGCTACACCTTC. Full variable domain (missing parts from reference TRBV29-1 and TRBJ1-2): SAVISQKPSRDICQRGTSLTIQCQVDSQVTMMFWYRQQPGQSLTLIATANQGSEATYESGFVIDKFPISRPNLTFSTLTVSNMSPEDSSIYLCSVDRAEGYTFGSGTRLTVV.

This clonotype was counted only a few times. The J gene is TRBJ2-7, the V gene TRBV28; 8 bases map to TRBD1. The CDR3 runs 16 residues. V lost 6 bases to trimming and J lost 2 bases; unmatched junction nucleotides: 12. Germline CDR1 is MDHEN and CDR2 is SYDVKM. In nucleotides, the CDR3 is TGTGCCAGCAGCCTACCCCCCGGACAGGGTACCTACGAGCAGTACTTC. Its protein is CASSLPPGQGTYEQYF.

A few counts support this clonotype. This chain joins TRBV28 and TRBJ2-3; D is ambiguous. Trimming pared 6 bases from V and 0 bases from J, leaving 10 bases between. CDR3 length: 14 amino acids. The V gene's germline CDR1 is MDHEN and CDR2 SYDVKM. CDR3 amino acids: CASSPPTSTDTQYF. In nucleotides, the CDR3 is TGTGCCAGCAGCCCCCCCACTAGCACAGATACGCAGTATTTT.

The J gene is TRBJ2-2, the V gene TRBV29-1, with 7 bases that match TRBD2. The germline gives CDR1 SQVTM, CDR2 ANQGSEA. The CDR3 covers 13 residues. V gave up 5 bases and J gave up 7 bases; unmatched junction bases: 7. CDR3 loop: CSVLAGADGELFF. CDR3 in DNA: TGCAGCGTTCTCGCGGGAGCGGACGGGGAGCTGTTTTTT.

This chain connects TRBV30 to TRBJ2-1; 9 nucleotides line up with TRBD2. The CDR3 has 17 amino acids. Unmatched junction bases numbered 11, after V lost 3 bases and J lost 2 bases. The germline gives CDR1 GTSNPN, CDR2 SVGIG (reference sequence). Here the CDR3 reads CAWSATSGKPTYNEQFF. The CDR3 DNA reads as TGTGCCTGGAGCGCGACTAGCGGTAAACCTACCTACAATGAGCAGTTCTTC.

This sequence joins TRBV9 and TRBJ1-6; TRBD1 agrees at 8 bases. CDR3 length equals 14 residues. Trimming removed 6 bases from V and 8 bases from J; junction bases left unmatched: 7. In germline, CDR1 is SGDLS, CDR2 YYNGEE. Written as DNA, the CDR3 is TGTGCCAGCACCCGGACAGGGAGGGATTCACCCCTCCACTTT. This gives the protein CASTRTGRDSPLHF.

The chain couples TRBV14 to TRBJ2-3, with TRBD2 identical over 7 bases. V shed 1 base, J shed 5 bases, and the junction held 15 bases outside the gene matches. CDR1 and CDR2 from the germline V gene are SGHDN and FVKESK. The CDR3 has 18 residues. The CDR3 DNA sequence: TGTGCCAGCAGCCAAGTTTTAGCGGGCCTCCCCCGTCTAGATACGCAGTATTTT. Translation gives CASSQVLAGLPRLDTQYF.

The chain couples TRBV20-1 to TRBJ2-1; 9 nucleotides match TRBD1. The J segment lost 4 bases and the V segment lost 7 bases, leaving 8 bases of the junction unmatched. The germline gives CDR1 DFQATT, CDR2 SNEGSKA (reference sequence). CDR3 length equals 14 residues. CDR3 sequence (DNA): TGCAGTGAGGCACAGGGGGCTGTGTACAATGAGCAGTTCTTC. It specifies CSEAQGAVYNEQFF.

The table lists this clonotype with a few counts. The chain is built from TRBV20-1 and TRBJ1-2; 10 positions agree with TRBD1. The germline V gene encodes CDR1 DFQATT and CDR2 SNEGSKA (reference sequence). The CDR3 totals 15 residues. J gave up 7 bases and V 3 bases, and 11 bases lay outside the gene matches. The CDR3 DNA is TGCAGTGCTAGGAGCGGACAGGGGGGACAGGTTGGCTACACCTTC. Amino acid sequence: CSARSGQGGQVGYTF.

This clonotype showed up just a few times. This chain joins TRBV4-2 and TRBJ1-6, with D perhaps matching TRBD1 (6 bases). There are 14 residues in the CDR3. In germline, CDR1 is LGHNA, CDR2 YNFKEQ. Trimming pared 4 bases from V and 7 bases from J, leaving 11 bases between. This CDR3 is CASSPMTGNSPLHF. The CDR3 region has the DNA TGTGCCAGCAGCCCCATGACAGGAAATTCACCCCTCCACTTT.

The chain employs TRBV7-2 and TRBJ2-5; 11 bases are shared with TRBD2. The ends lost 3 bases at V and 7 bases at J; junction bases unmatched: 10. CDR1 and CDR2 from the germline V gene are SGHTA and FQGNSA. There are 16 residues in the CDR3. The CDR3 is CASSLGGSGRAVTQYF. CDR3 nucleotides: TGTGCCAGCAGCTTGGGTGGTAGCGGGAGGGCTGTGACCCAGTACTTC.

This clonotype was detected many times. J is TRBJ2-7 and V is TRBV28; D gene ambiguous. Germline V gene data show CDR1 as MDHEN and CDR2 as SYDVKM. The V and J ends lost 3 bases and 4 bases respectively, with 4 bases between them. The CDR3 is 11 residues long. The CDR3 here is CASSLTYEQYF. The CDR3 DNA reads as TGTGCCAGCAGTTTGACTTACGAGCAGTACTTC. The variable domain in full, with the rest retrieved from reference TRBV28 and TRBJ2-7, is DVKVTQSSRYLVKRTGEKVFLECVQDMDHENMFWYRQDPGLGLRLIYFSYDVKMKEKGDIPEGYSVSREKKERFSLILESASTNQTSMYLCASSLTYEQYFGPGTRLTVT.

This rearrangement joins TRBV28 to TRBJ2-2; the match to TRBD1 covers 9 bases. Trimming cost V 2 bases and J 5 bases; bases outside gene matches: 6. Looked up from germline, CDR1 is MDHEN and CDR2 is SYDVKM. The CDR3 runs 16 residues. CDR3 in amino acids: CASSLGGQGGTGELFF. The DNA for the CDR3 is TGTGCCAGCAGTTTAGGGGGACAGGGCGGGACCGGGGAGCTGTTTTTT.

This clonotype was observed many times. V is TRBV9 and J is TRBJ2-1; D is possibly TRBD1 or TRBD2 (5 bases each). The ends were cut back, 4 bases at V and 5 bases at J, with 10 bases in the middle. This CDR3 comprises 13 residues. Germline V gene data show CDR1 as SGDLS and CDR2 as YYNGEE. CDR3 nucleotides: TGTGCCAGCAGCCGGGACCAAGACAATGAGCAGTTCTTC. It encodes CASSRDQDNEQFF.

The rearrangement joins TRBV3-1 to TRBJ2-2; D gene unclear. The CDR3 covers 14 residues. Looked up from germline, CDR1 is LGHDT and CDR2 is YNNKEL (reference sequence). V lost 7 bases, J lost 1 base, and 10 bases lay in between. The chain's CDR3 is CASKAEQNTGELFF. CDR3 nucleotides: TGTGCCAGCAAGGCCGAACAGAACACCGGGGAGCTGTTTTTT.

This clonotype was seen just once. The J gene is TRBJ2-7, the V gene TRBV28; the D gene is possibly TRBD2 (5 bases). The V gene's germline CDR1 is MDHEN and CDR2 SYDVKM. CDR3 length: 14 amino acids. Trimming pared 5 bases from V and 0 bases from J, leaving 11 bases between. The CDR3 bases are TGTGCCAGCAGTATCTGGAGGAGCTCCTACGAGCAGTACTTC. It encodes CASSIWRSSYEQYF.

The table lists this clonotype with a few counts. V usage is TRBV28 and J usage is TRBJ2-3, with D perhaps TRBD2 (6 bases). Germline CDR1 reads MDHEN; CDR2 reads SYDVKM. V was shortened by 6 bases and J by 2 bases, with 18 bases between the two germline ends. The CDR3 consists of 16 residues. For the CDR3, the DNA is TGTGCCAGCAGCTCAAGAACTAGCCTCTACACAGATACGCAGTATTTT. Protein sequence: CASSSRTSLYTDTQYF.

Ten or more counts support this clonotype. The J gene is TRBJ2-3, the V gene TRBV28; no definite D call. The CDR3 sequence is 11 residues long. Trimming removed 2 bases from V and 6 bases from J, with 3 bases in between. CDR1 and CDR2 from the germline V gene are MDHEN and SYDVKM. The CDR3 is CASSLTDTQYF. The CDR3 DNA reads TGTGCCAGCAGTTTAACTGATACGCAGTATTTT.

This clonotype was picked up a small number of times. The V call is TRBV29-1, the J call TRBJ2-3, with unresolved D. This CDR3 contains 13 residues. Germline V CDR1 and CDR2: SQVTM, ANQGSEA. The ends were cut back, 3 bases at V and 7 bases at J, with 14 bases in the middle. CDR3 DNA sequence: TGCAGCGTTGAGGACCAGGAGAAAAATACGCAGTATTTT. Translating it yields CSVEDQEKNTQYF.